Below, one T cell receptor beta chain is given with its context. Its target is unknown. Unique molecular identifiers were built into the TCR beta cDNA libraries. About 500,000 cDNA molecules came from about 1 to 10 million T cells. MiXCR, run by TCRdb on the PCR reads, gives a single entry per CDR3 protein. The sample has 400,000 to 500,000 distinct CDR3 sequences, approximately 42% seen once; the top ten hold under 9%. The data originate from a study of post-analysis software for immune sequencing data. Study in general: Relapsing-remitting, secondary progressive and progressive-relapsing courses of multiple sclerosis were included.

CDR3 length: 13 amino acids. Broader study findings: Relative to controls, patients with multiple sclerosis showed significantly lower normalized Chao1 diversity. F measure showed strong co-clustering of same-batch samples. Four or five TRBV segments, TRBV5-6, TRBV5-1 and TRBV20-1 among them, were found more frequent in patients than controls.

The chain employs TRBV12-2 and TRBJ2-7; TRBD1, the D gene given by the table, was not confirmed from the DNA. TRBV12-2 is labeled a pseudogene. This TCR derives from a girl aged 2-10 years with multiple sclerosis. Sequencing was carried out using blood. The DNA for the CDR3 is TGTGCAAGTCGCTTCTCAGGGGGCTACGAGCAGTACTTC. This codes for CASRFSGGYEQYF.